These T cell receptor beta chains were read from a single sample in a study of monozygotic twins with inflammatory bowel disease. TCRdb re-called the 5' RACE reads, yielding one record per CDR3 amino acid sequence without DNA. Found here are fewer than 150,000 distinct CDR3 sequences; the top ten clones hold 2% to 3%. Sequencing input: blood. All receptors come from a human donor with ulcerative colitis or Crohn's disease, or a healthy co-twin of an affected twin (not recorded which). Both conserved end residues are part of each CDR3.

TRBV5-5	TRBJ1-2	CASSLASQALDGYTF
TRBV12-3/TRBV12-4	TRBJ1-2	CASTRGRNYGYTF
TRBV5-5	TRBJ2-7	CASSGWGGQVWEQYF
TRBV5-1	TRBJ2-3	CASSWQVPSTDTQYF
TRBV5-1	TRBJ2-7	CASSEDRFYEQYF
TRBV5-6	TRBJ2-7	CASSLVGAGAYEQYF
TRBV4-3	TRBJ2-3	CASSPGGGNTDTQYF
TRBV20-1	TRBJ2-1	CSAPAYGGILSNEQFF
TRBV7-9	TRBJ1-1	CASSSYGTGGATEAFF
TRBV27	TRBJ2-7	CASSLWQGNYEQYF
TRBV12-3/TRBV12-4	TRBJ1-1	CASNLLGEDTEAFF
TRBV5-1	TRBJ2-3	CASSFPSGASTDTQYF
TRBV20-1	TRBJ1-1	CSVTGAGTEAFF
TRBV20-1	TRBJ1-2	CSAKTGDSYGYTF
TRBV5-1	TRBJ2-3	CASSLRTSGGSIQYF
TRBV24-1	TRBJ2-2	CATSVDSHTGELFF
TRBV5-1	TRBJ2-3	CASSPRQGSTDTQYF
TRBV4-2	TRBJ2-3	CASSLMTGTNTDTQYF
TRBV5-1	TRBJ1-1	CASSGTGGRGTEAFF
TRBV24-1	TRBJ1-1	CATSDWGRTEAFF
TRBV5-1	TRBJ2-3	CASSPWTSGGLLDTQYF
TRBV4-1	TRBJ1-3	CASSQALKTGGGNTIYF
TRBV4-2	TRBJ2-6	CASSQEGWTGHSGADVLTF
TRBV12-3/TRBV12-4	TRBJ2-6	CASSEHGGANVLTF
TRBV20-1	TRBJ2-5	CSADPQGFAGLQETQYF
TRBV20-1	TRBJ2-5	CSARVSGTSRETQYF
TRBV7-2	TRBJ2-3	CAKGGGGYTDTQYF
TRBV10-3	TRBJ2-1	CAIRPWDGLDGAGVNEQFF
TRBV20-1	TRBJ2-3	CSARAAGFVTDTQYF
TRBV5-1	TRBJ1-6	CASRVGGSYSPLHF
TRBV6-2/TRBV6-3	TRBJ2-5	CASSYPNNGRGGVRETQYF
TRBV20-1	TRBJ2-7	CSAQGPSLYEQYF
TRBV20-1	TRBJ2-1	CSARSPAGGPYNEQFF
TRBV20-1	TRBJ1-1	CSARDGTGGTEAFF
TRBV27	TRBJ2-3	CASSLTARTDTQYF
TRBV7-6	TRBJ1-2	CASSSAVGGYTF
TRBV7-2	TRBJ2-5	CAAGARRQAIETQYF
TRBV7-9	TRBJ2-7	CASSLIGTDIYEQYF
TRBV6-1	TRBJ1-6	CASSPQGGGNNSPLHF
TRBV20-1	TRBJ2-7	CSARDVQGEGYEQYF
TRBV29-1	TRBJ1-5	CSVLWGNQPQHF
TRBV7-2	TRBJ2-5	CASSLDTSGQETQYF
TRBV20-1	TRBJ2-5	CSARGQMSGGTQYF
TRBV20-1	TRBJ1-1	CSARDPWTGGTEAFF
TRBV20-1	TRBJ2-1	CSARTSGGDNEQFF
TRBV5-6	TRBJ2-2	CASSSRLAGGRTGELFF
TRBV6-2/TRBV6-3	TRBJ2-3	CASSYQRQVPDTQYF